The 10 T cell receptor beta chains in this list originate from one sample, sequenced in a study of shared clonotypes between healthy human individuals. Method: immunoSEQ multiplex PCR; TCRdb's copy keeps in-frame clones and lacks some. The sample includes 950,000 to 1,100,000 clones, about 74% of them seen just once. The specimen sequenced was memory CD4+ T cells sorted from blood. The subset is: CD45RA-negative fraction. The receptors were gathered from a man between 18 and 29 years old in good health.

Here the CDR3 DNA reads TGCAGCGTTGAGCCGGGTGGGGGGTACGAGCAGTACTTC. Its translation is CSVEPGGGYEQYF. The V gene is TRBV29-1, the J gene TRBJ2-7, with D perhaps matching TRBD2 (6 bases). V was pared by 3 bases and J by 4 bases, with 13 bases between. Germline V gene data show CDR1 as SQVTM and CDR2 as ANQGSEA. The CDR3 extends over 13 amino acids.

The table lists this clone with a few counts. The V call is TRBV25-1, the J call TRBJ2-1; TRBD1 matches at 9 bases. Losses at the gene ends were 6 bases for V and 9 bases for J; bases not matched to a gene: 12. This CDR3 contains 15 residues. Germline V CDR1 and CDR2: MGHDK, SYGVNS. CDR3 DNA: TGTGCCAGCAGGGAGGGGGACAGGGTCACCGGTGAGCAGTTCTTC. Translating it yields CASREGDRVTGEQFF.

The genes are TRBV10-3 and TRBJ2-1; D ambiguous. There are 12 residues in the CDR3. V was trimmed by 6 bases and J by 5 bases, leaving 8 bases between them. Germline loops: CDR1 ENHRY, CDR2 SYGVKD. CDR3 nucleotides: TGTGCCATCAGGGACGCGAACAATGAGCAGTTCTTC. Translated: CAIRDANNEQFF.

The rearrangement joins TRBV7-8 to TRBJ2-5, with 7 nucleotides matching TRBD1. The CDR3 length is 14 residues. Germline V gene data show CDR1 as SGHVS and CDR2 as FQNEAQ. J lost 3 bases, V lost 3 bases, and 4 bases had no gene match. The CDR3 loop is CASSLYDREETQYF. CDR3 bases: TGTGCCAGCAGCTTGTACGACAGGGAAGAGACCCAGTACTTC.

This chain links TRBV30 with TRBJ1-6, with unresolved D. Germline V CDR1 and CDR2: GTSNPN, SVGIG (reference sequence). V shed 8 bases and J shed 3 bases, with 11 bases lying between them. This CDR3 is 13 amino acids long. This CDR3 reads CAATGFYNSPLHF. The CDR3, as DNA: TGTGCCGCGACGGGGTTCTATAATTCACCCCTCCACTTT.

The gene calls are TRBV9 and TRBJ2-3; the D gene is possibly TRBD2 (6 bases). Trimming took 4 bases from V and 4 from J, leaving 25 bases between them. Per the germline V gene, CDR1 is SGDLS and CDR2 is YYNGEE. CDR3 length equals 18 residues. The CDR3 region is CASSPGTRGAGNADTQYF. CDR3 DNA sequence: TGTGCCAGCAGCCCCGGGACTCGAGGGGCCGGGAACGCAGATACGCAGTATTTT.

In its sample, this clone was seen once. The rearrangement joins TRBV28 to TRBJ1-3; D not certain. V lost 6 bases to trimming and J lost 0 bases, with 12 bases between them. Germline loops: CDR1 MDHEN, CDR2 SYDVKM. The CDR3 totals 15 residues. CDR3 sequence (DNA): TGTGCCAGCAGCCAAGACCTCCTCTCTGGAAACACCATATATTTT. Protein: CASSQDLLSGNTIYF.

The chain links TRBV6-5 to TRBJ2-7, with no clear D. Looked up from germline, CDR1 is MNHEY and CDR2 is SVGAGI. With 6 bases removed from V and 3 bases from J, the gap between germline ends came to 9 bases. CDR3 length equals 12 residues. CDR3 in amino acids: CASRGNRYEQYF. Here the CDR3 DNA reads TGTGCCAGCAGGGGCAACCGCTACGAGCAGTACTTC.

Here the CDR3 reads CASSNALFGTTQPQHF. The CDR3 DNA sequence: TGTGCCAGCAGCAACGCCTTGTTTGGGACGACCCAGCCCCAGCATTTT. The genes are TRBV21-1 and TRBJ1-5. TRBV21-1 is deemed a pseudogene. This CDR3 spans 16 amino acids.

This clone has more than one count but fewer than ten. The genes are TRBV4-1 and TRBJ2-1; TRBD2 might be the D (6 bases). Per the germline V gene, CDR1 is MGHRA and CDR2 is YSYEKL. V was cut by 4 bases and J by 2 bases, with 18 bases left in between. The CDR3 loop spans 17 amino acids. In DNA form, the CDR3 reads TGCGCCAGCAGCCTTCCCCGACTAGTCCGAACCTACAATGAGCAGTTCTTC. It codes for CASSLPRLVRTYNEQFF.